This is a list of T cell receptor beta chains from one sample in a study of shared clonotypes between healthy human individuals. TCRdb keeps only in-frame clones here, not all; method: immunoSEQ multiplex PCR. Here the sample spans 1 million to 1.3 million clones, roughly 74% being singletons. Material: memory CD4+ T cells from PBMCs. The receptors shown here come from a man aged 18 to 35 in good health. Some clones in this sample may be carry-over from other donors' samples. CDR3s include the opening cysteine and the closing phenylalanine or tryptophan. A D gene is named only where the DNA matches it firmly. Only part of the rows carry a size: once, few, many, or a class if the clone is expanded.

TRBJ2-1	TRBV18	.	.	TGTGCCACCGTCCTGGAGCGGGCGAGCTCCTACAATGAGCAGTTCTTC	CATVLERASSYNEQFF
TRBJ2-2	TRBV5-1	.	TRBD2	TGCGCCAGCAGCTTGGGGACTAGCGGGAGGACCGGGGAGCTGTTTTTT	CASSLGTSGRTGELFF
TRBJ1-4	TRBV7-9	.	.	TGTGCCAGCAGCTTTCCCGTCAGTAATGAAAAACTGTTTTTT	CASSFPVSNEKLFF
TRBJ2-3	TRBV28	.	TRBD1	TGTGCCAGCAGGAGACAGGGATCGGCGTATTTT	CASRRQGSAYF
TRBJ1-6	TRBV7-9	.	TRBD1	TGTGCCAGCAGCGAACAGACAGGGTATAATTCACCCCTCCACTTT	CASSEQTGYNSPLHF
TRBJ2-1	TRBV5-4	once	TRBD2	TGTGCCAGCAGGTCCGGACTAGGGGTAAATGAGCAGTTCTTC	CASRSGLGVNEQFF
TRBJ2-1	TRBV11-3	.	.	TGTGCCAGCAGCTTAGGTCAGGGGAGCTCCTACAATGAGCAGTTCTTC	CASSLGQGSSYNEQFF
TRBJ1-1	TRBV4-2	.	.	TGTGCCAGCAGCCAAGACCCCGCCGTAGGGGCGACTGAAGCTTTCTTT	CASSQDPAVGATEAFF
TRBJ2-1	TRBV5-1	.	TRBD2	TGCGCCAGCAGCTTGGAGGGACTCTCGGGGGGTGAGCAGTTCTTC	CASSLEGLSGGEQFF
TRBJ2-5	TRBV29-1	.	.	TGCAGCGGTGGATTGCAGGGCGGAGAGACCCAGTACTTC	CSGGLQGGETQYF
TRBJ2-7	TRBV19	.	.	TGTGCCAGTAGTATAGTGTCTCGGGGGGAGCAGTACTTC	CASSIVSRGEQYF
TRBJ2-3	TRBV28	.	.	TGTGCCAGCCTTAGCCCCGGGGCAGATACGCAGTATTTT	CASLSPGADTQYF
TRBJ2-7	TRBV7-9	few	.	TGTGCCAGCAGCTTAGCGGGTAGGAAGCAGTACTTC	CASSLAGRKQYF
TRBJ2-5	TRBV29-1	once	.	TGCAGCGTTAAAGTAGGGTCCGGGAAGGAGGAGACCCAGTACTTC	CSVKVGSGKEETQYF
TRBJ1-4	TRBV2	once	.	TGTGCCAGCAGACTCAGCGGGAGGGGTAATGAAAAACTGTTTTTT	CASRLSGRGNEKLFF
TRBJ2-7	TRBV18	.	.	TGTGCCAGCTCACCCTCAGGAACCTACGAGCAGTACTTC	CASSPSGTYEQYF
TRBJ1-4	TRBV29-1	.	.	TGCAGCGTTGCCTTAGGACAGTCAACTAATGAAAAACTGTTTTTT	CSVALGQSTNEKLFF
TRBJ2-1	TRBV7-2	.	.	TGTGCCAGCAGCTTTTCCCTCCGGGACTCTGAGCAGTTCTTC	CASSFSLRDSEQFF
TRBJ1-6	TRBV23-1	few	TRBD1	TGCGCCAGCTTGCCCCCGGGACAGCTTAATTCACCCCTCCACTTT	CASLPPGQLNSPLHF
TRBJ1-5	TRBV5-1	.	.	TGCGCCAGCAGCTTGGACAGCTATAGCAATCAGCCCCAGCATTTT	CASSLDSYSNQPQHF
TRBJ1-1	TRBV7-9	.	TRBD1	TGTGCCAGCAGCTGGACAGGAGTGGACACTGAAGCTTTCTTT	CASSWTGVDTEAFF
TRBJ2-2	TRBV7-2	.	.	TGTGCCAGCTTGCGAGGGCTAGCCAAGAACACCGGGGAGCTGTTTTTT	CASLRGLAKNTGELFF
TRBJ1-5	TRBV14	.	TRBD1	TGTGCCAGCAGCCAGGCGGGCAGGGGGCAGCCCCAGCATTTT	CASSQAGRGQPQHF
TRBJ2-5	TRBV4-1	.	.	TGCGCCAGCAGCCAGAGGGAGTACCAAGAGACCCAGTACTTC	CASSQREYQETQYF
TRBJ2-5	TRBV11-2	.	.	TGTGCCAGCAGCCGTAGCAACCCGCAAGAGACCCAGTACTTC	CASSRSNPQETQYF
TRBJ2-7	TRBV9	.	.	TGTGCCAGCAGCCCCAGGGTCTTAACCTACGAGCAGTACTTC	CASSPRVLTYEQYF
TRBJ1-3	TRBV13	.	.	TGTGCCAGCAGCTTAGCGGACTTCTCCTCTGGAAACACCATATATTTT	CASSLADFSSGNTIYF
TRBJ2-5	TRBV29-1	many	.	TGCAGCGTTGAAAGGGCTGGGGCCCACCAAGAGACCCAGTACTTC	CSVERAGAHQETQYF
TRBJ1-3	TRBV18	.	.	TGTGCCAGCTCACCGGGGACCACGACTGGAAACACCATATATTTT	CASSPGTTTGNTIYF
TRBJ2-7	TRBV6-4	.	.	TGTGCCAGCAGTGAATCTCGAGCCTACGAGCAGTACTTC	CASSESRAYEQYF
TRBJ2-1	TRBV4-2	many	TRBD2	TGTGCCAGCAGCCCCAGGGGAGCGGGAGTAGTAAGCGATGAGCAGTTCTTC	CASSPRGAGVVSDEQFF
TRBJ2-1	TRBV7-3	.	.	TGTGCCAGCAGCTTAAGATACGCGGGACAGCCTGATAATGAGCAGTTCTTC	CASSLRYAGQPDNEQFF
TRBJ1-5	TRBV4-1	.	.	TGCGCCAGCAGCCTAACTGGGGATCAGCCCCAGCATTTT	CASSLTGDQPQHF
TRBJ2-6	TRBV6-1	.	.	TGTGCCAGCAGTGAGGCCCGGGACACCTTCTCTGGGGCCAACGTCCTGACTTTC	CASSEARDTFSGANVLTF
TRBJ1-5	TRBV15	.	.	TGTGCCACCAGCAGAGGGGCAGGGCGAGATCAGCCCCAGCATTTT	CATSRGAGRDQPQHF
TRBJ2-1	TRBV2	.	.	TGTGCCAGCAGCCGGGACGGGGGCCCTGGTCTCAATGAGCAGTTCTTC	CASSRDGGPGLNEQFF
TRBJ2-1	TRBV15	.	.	TGTGCCACCAGCAAGAGTTACAATGAGCAGTTCTTC	CATSKSYNEQFF
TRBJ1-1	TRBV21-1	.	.	TGTGCCAGCAGCAAATACAACGGGAACACTGAAGCTTTCTTT	CASSKYNGNTEAFF
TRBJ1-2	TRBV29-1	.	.	TGCAGCGTTGAGGGCAGCGCCACAAACTATGGCTACACCTTC	CSVEGSATNYGYTF
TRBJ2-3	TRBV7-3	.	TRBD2	TGTGCCAGCAGCTTACGGCTAGCGGGAGGTACAGATACGCAGTATTTT	CASSLRLAGGTDTQYF
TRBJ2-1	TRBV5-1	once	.	TGCGCCAGCAGCACGACCTACAATGAGCAGTTCTTC	CASSTTYNEQFF
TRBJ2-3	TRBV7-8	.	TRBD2	TGTGCCAGCAGCTTAGCGGGGGGGGATACGCAGTATTTT	CASSLAGGDTQYF
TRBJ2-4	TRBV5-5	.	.	TGTGCCAGCAGCTTGGGGCAGCCAAGCAAAAACATTCAGTACTTC	CASSLGQPSKNIQYF
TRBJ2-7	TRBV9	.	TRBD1	TGTGCCAGCAGCGTGGGACAGGTCAACTACGAGCAGTACTTC	CASSVGQVNYEQYF
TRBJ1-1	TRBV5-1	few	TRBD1	TGCGCCAGCAGCTCAGGACAGGGAGTAGGTGTGACTGAAGCTTTCTTT	CASSSGQGVGVTEAFF
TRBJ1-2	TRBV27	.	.	TGTGCCAGCAGACGTAATTCCGGGGAAAACTATGGCTACACCTTC	CASRRNSGENYGYTF
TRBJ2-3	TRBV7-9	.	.	TGTGCCAGCAGCTTACTCTTGACAGACACAGATACGCAGTATTTT	CASSLLLTDTDTQYF
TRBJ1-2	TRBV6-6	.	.	TGTGCCAGCAGTGCAACAGTTAGCTATGGCTACACCTTC	CASSATVSYGYTF
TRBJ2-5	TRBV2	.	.	TGTGCCAGCATCCTTTCGGGCCTTGTGGGAGAGACCCAGTACTTC	CASILSGLVGETQYF
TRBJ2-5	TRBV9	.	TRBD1	TGTGCCAGCAGCTTCACAGGGGGCCGTGTTTTCGAGACCCAGTACTTC	CASSFTGGRVFETQYF
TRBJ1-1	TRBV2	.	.	TGTGCCAGCAGCAGGCAGGGGTCGCAAACTGAAGCTTTCTTT	CASSRQGSQTEAFF
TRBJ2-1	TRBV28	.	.	TGTGCCAGCACCCTCGGAGGGAAGGATGAGCAGTTCTTC	CASTLGGKDEQFF
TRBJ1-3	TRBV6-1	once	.	TGTGCCAGCAGTGAAAGGCGGGGGGCCTCTGGAAACACCATATATTTT	CASSERRGASGNTIYF
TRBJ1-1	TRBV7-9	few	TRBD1	TGTGCCAGCAACGGAGGAGGGGGCGGTAACACTGAAGCTTTCTTT	CASNGGGGGNTEAFF
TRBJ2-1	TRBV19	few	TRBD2	TGTGCCAGTACCGGCAGCGGGAGGGCCAACAATGAGCAGTTCTTC	CASTGSGRANNEQFF
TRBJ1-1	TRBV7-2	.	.	TGTGCCAGCAGCTTAGTTCGGCTGAACACTGAAGCTTTCTTT	CASSLVRLNTEAFF